This T cell receptor (beta chain) was sequenced during a study of T cells in Graves' hyperthyroidism and ophthalmopathy. It was approximately 9.7 ml of fresh peripheral blood that supplied the PBMCs. Study conclusions and caveats: It was a median about seven months before onset that the model predicted ophthalmopathy. Most expanded thyroid clonotypes above 0.001 recurred in blood.

What was amplified from RNA transcripts were TCR beta CDR3 regions. A first-round RT-PCR of the TCR CDR3 used the HTBI primer set. One entry per CDR3 protein results from TCRdb running MiXCR on the multiplex PCR reads. The sample lists around 580,000 distinct CDR3 sequences, 16% seen once, with about 20% in the top ten. Trimming pared 3 bases from V and 4 bases from J, leaving 22 bases between. The CDR3 totals 18 residues. Germline V CDR1 and CDR2: MGHRA, YSYEKL. This clonotype was recorded a few times. Its antigen remains unknown. The TCR originated in a woman under 30 with Graves' hyperthyroidism. Sequencing was carried out using blood. The V gene is TRBV4-1, the J gene TRBJ2-1, with D tentatively TRBD2 (5 bases). The CDR3 reads CASSQILGGGLMYNEQFF. Here the CDR3 DNA reads TGCGCCAGCAGCCAGATACTTGGTGGCGGACTGATGTACAATGAGCAGTTCTTC.